These 2 T cell receptor beta chains share one sample of origin, sequenced in a study of blood T cells in healthy people across ages. Then a second PCR, running roughly 7 to 11 cycles, was carried out with a sample-barcoded 5' primer and a J-beta primer mix. TCRdb independently ran MiXCR on the 5' RACE reads; one entry per CDR3 protein. The repertoire holds more than 1,400,000 distinct CDR3 sequences, with approximately 38% as singletons. What was sequenced was blood. The receptor source for this set is a woman younger than 30 in good health.

This clonotype was detected only a few times. V and J are TRBV12-3 or TRBV12-4 and TRBJ2-1, with TRBD1 as a possible D gene (5 bases). V gave up 4 bases and J gave up 2 bases, with 12 bases separating them. The length of the CDR3 is 15 residues. The CDR3 region has the DNA TGTGCCAGCAGTTCACGGCAGGGCGCCTACAATGAGCAGTTCTTC. It specifies CASSSRQGAYNEQFF.

The rearrangement links TRBV3-1 to TRBJ2-2, with D perhaps matching TRBD1 (6 bases). This CDR3 region has 15 residues. Trimming shortened V by 5 bases and J by 0 bases, and 10 bases separated the two germline ends. Per the germline V gene, CDR1 is LGHDT and CDR2 is YNNKEL (reference sequence). In DNA, the CDR3 is TGTGCCAGCAGCTACGGGACAACGAACACCGGGGAGCTGTTTTTT. Translation gives CASSYGTTNTGELFF.